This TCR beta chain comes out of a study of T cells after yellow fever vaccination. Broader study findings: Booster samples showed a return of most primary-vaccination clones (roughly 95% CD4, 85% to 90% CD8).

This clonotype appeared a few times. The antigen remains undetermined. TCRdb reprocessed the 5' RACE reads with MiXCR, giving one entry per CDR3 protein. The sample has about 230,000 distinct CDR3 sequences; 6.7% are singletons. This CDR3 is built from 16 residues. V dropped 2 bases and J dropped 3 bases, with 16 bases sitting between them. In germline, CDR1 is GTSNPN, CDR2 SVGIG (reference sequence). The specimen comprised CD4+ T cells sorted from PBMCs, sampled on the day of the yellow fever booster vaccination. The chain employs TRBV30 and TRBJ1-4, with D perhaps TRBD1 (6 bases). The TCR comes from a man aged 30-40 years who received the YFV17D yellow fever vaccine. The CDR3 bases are TGTGCCTGGAGTAACAACAGGGTTTCGGCTAATGAAAAACTGTTTTTT. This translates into CAWSNNRVSANEKLFF.